These T cell receptor beta chains were read from a single sample in a study of OX40 agonist ivuxolimab in advanced cancers. The assay was immunoSEQ multiplex PCR, and TCRdb's table has in-frame clones only and misses some. The sample has roughly 86,000 clones; about 90% are singletons. This sample comprised CD4+ or CD8+ T cells sorted from blood, obtained in a trial of the OX40 agonist ivuxolimab. Every receptor here comes from an adult with an advanced solid tumor such as melanoma, head and neck, liver or kidney cancer. CDR3s include the opening cysteine and the closing phenylalanine or tryptophan. A D gene is named only where the DNA matches it firmly. Clone size is shown for a subset of rows, as once, few, many or a class of expanded clone.

j_gene	abundance	v_gene	d_gene	CDR3nt	CDR3aa
TRBJ2-7	few	TRBV30	NA	TGTGCCTGGACTAAGGGTAGCTCCTACGAGCAGTACTTC	CAWTKGSSYEQYF
TRBJ1-1	few	TRBV7-2	NA	TGTGCCAGCAGCTTAAGGCAGAACACTGAAGCTTTCTTT	CASSLRQNTEAFF
TRBJ2-5	NA	TRBV30	TRBD2	TGTGCCTGGAACCCCGGGACTAGCGGGAGGGGGCTGAGGGAGACCCAGTACTTC	CAWNPGTSGRGLRETQYF
TRBJ1-1	NA	TRBV29-1	NA	TGCAGCGTTGAAAACCCCCGGGGGGTGGGCACTGAAGCTTTCTTT	CSVENPRGVGTEAFF
TRBJ2-3	NA	TRBV11-3	TRBD2	TGTGCCAGCAGCTTAGGCGGGAGGGCCACAGATACGCAGTATTTT	CASSLGGRATDTQYF
TRBJ2-5	NA	TRBV5-1	TRBD2	TGCGCCAGCAGCTTGACTAGCGGGAGCCGGGTAGAGACCCAGTACTTC	CASSLTSGSRVETQYF
TRBJ2-3	NA	TRBV6-5	NA	TGTGCCAGCAGTTACCTGGACCGAGATACGCAGTATTTT	CASSYLDRDTQYF
TRBJ2-7	NA	TRBV7-9	NA	TGTGCCAGCAGCTCCTTCAGGGACACCCCGCGAGGGCAGTACTTC	CASSSFRDTPRGQYF
TRBJ1-1	NA	TRBV7-9	NA	TGTGCCAGCAGCTTAGCCGGGGACACTGAAGCTTTCTTT	CASSLAGDTEAFF
TRBJ2-1	NA	TRBV6-1	NA	TGTGCCAGCGGCCTTCTAGCTCAGGGTGAGCAGTTCTTC	CASGLLAQGEQFF
TRBJ1-5	NA	TRBV21-1	NA	TGTGCCACCAGGGGGCGGGGGCCCCAGCATTTT	CATRGRGPQHF
TRBJ2-2	NA	TRBV18	NA	TGTGCCAGCTCACCCTCCGGGGGTAACACCGGGGAGCTGTTTTTT	CASSPSGGNTGELFF
TRBJ1-1	NA	TRBV21-1	NA	TGTGCCAGCAGTGCCCGGAACACTGAAGCTTTCTTT	CASSARNTEAFF
TRBJ2-7	NA	TRBV2	NA	TGTGCCAGCAGCATGGGGCTGCGGAGGTCCTACGAGCAGTACTTC	CASSMGLRRSYEQYF
TRBJ1-1	once	TRBV15	TRBD1	TGTGCCACCAGCAGAGGAGGGGGCCTGACTGAAGCTTTCTTT	CATSRGGGLTEAFF
TRBJ1-2	once	TRBV5-1	TRBD1	TGCGCCAGCAGCGCCGGGACAGGGGGCAAGGGCTACACCTTC	CASSAGTGGKGYTF
TRBJ1-2	few	TRBV6-6	NA	TGTGCCAGCACCGATTCGGGACAACAGCGCGCAGGCTACACCTTC	CASTDSGQQRAGYTF
TRBJ1-1	few	TRBV6-6	TRBD1	TGTGCCTGCAAGACAGGGGGACGCACTGAAGCTTTCTTT	CACKTGGRTEAFF
TRBJ1-2	NA	TRBV18	NA	TGTGCCAGCTCACCACAGGGGCCCTATGGCTACACCTTC	CASSPQGPYGYTF
TRBJ2-6	NA	TRBV19	NA	TGTGCCAGTAGTCGATCCGGGTCTGGGGCCAACGTCCTGACTTTC	CASSRSGSGANVLTF
TRBJ1-2	NA	TRBV2	NA	TGTGCCAGCAGTGAAGACCAGCATGGCTACACCTTC	CASSEDQHGYTF
TRBJ2-3	NA	TRBV11-3	NA	TGTGCCAGCAGCCGAGGGGTGGATACGCAGTATTTT	CASSRGVDTQYF
TRBJ1-3	once	TRBV6-6	TRBD1	TGTGCCAGCAGTTCCGGGACAGGCAACTCTGGAAACACCATATATTTT	CASSSGTGNSGNTIYF
TRBJ2-1	NA	TRBV6-4	NA	TGTGCCAGCAGTGTCGACAGCTCTAGCTCCTACAATGAGCAGTTCTTC	CASSVDSSSSYNEQFF
TRBJ1-2	few	TRBV2	NA	TGTGCCAGCACCCATGACAGTTCGCATGGCTACACCTTC	CASTHDSSHGYTF